This T cell receptor beta chain was recovered during a study of Graves' ophthalmopathy and Graves' hyperthyroidism. About the study: By definition, stable hyperthyroidism involved no ophthalmopathy within 18 months of follow-up. Notes on the study in general: Blood also carried most expanded thyroid clonotypes exceeding 0.001 frequency.

Concerning this clonotype itself: The antigen remains undetermined. A much more abundant neighbour one base away suggests this may be a read error. Given the absence of the conserved phenylalanine or tryptophan at the CDR3 end, a read error is likely.

Patients in the hyperthyroidism group, adults aged 18 to 65, were newly diagnosed, under 2 months' duration. The CDR3 extends over 14 amino acids. Trimming left V 1 base short and J 0 bases short, with 6 bases between. Per germline, CDR1 SGHTA and CDR2 FQGNSA. RNA transcripts provided the template for amplifying TCR beta CDR3 regions. Second-round multiplex PCR came after a first-round RT-PCR that employed HTBI primers. MiXCR, applied by TCRdb to the multiplex PCR reads, yields one record per CDR3 protein. The repertoire includes about 1.2 million distinct CDR3 sequences, roughly two fifths of them detected once, and 11% sits in the top ten.

Sequencing input: peripheral blood or thyroid tissue (not recorded which). The gene calls are TRBV7-2 and TRBJ1-1; D is uncertain. This TCR derives from an adult man with Graves' hyperthyroidism. The CDR3 DNA reads as TGTGCCAGCAGCTTAGACTTGGTGAACACTGAAGCTTTCCTT. Translated: CASSLDLVNTEAFL.